This T cell receptor (beta chain) comes out of a study of CD8+ T cells in alopecia areata. Study results and caveats: Lesional scalp, notably in alopecia totalis/universalis, had clonality above that of normal scalp.

Trimming shortened V by 9 bases and J by 1 base, and 12 bases separated the two germline ends. Germline CDR1 and CDR2: LNHDA and SQIVND (reference sequence). The CDR3 is made up of 13 amino acids. Patients with alopecia areata provided lesional scalp punch biopsies as well as peripheral blood. PBMCs served as the source from which CD4+ and CD8+ T cells were sorted. cDNA reverse transcribed from extracted RNA served as the sequencing template. Produced via immunoSEQ multiplex PCR; TCRdb's table is partial and in-frame only. Of fewer than 250,000 clones listed, about 53% were seen once; the top ten hold under 0.5%. Worth noting for this clone: Its target is unknown.

The specimen comprised CD4+ T cells sorted from blood, sampled at week 0. This TCR came from a human donor with alopecia areata. The chain couples TRBV19 to TRBJ2-5; a possible D gene is TRBD1 (5 bases). The CDR3: CASSPRGQETQYF. In nucleotides, the CDR3 is TGTGCCAGCTCGCCAAGGGGCCAAGAGACCCAGTACTTC.